The clone carrying this T cell receptor beta chain occurred a few times. The method was immunoSEQ multiplex PCR; TCRdb's version includes in-frame clones alone and lacks a portion of them. The repertoire holds 20,000 to 25,000 clones, about 33% seen once, with roughly 10% in the top ten. The authors plated about 200,000 CFSE-labeled responder cells with about 200,000 irradiated, violet-dye-labeled stimulator cells. The CDR3 contains 13 residues. V was shortened by 5 bases and J by 9 bases, with 14 bases between the two germline ends. Per the germline V gene, CDR1 is MNHNS and CDR2 is SASEGT. The sample comes from a study of graft-versus-host responses after intestinal transplantation.

Sequenced material: alloreactive CD8+ T cells from a mixed lymphocyte reaction culture, taken before intestinal transplant. The sample's subset: CFSE-low proliferating T cells sorted from approximately 6-day pre-transplant mixed lymphocyte reaction (GvH or HvG direction). The chain employs TRBV6-1 and TRBJ2-1, with TRBD1 as a possible D gene (6 bases). This receptor was identified in a human patient who received an intestinal transplant. The CDR3 bases are TGTGCCAGCAGTACAGGGAAGCCCGGTGAGCAGTTCTTC. Its translation: CASSTGKPGEQFF.